The entry below describes one T cell receptor beta chain. Adult donors, all healthy and HIV-negative, had no recent acute infections or vaccinations. The sample belongs to a study of shared clonotypes between healthy human individuals. The deep-level immunoSEQ assay was used. Evenly divided among several immunoSEQ plates was the genomic DNA of each subset. Unsorted PBMC DNA sequencing spanned ten immunoSEQ deep assay plates. Profiled with immunoSEQ multiplex PCR; TCRdb holds only in-frame clones, not every one. The data show about half a million clones, 70% to 80% seen once. The junction had 6 bases not matched to a gene; V was cut back by 0 bases and J by 7 bases. CDR3 size: 15 residues. Germline V gives CDR1 MGHDK, CDR2 SYGVNS.

The source of this sequence is a middle-aged woman in good health. Some clones in this sample may be carry-over from other donors' samples. V usage is TRBV25-1 and J usage is TRBJ2-1, with 7 bases that match TRBD2. The sequenced material came from PBMCs. The CDR3, as DNA: TGTGCCAGCAGTGAATATGCGGGGGTGGGAAATGAGCAGTTCTTC. Translating it yields CASSEYAGVGNEQFF.